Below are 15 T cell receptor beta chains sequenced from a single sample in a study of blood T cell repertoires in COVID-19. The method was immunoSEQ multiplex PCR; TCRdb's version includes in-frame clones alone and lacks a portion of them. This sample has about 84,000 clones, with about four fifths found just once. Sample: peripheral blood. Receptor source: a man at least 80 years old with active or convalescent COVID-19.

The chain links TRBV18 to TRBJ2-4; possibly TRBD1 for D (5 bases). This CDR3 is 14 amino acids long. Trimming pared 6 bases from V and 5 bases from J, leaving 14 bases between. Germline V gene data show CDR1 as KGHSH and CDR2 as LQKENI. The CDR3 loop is CASSWGGGENIQYF. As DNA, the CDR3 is TGTGCCAGCTCCTGGGGCGGTGGAGAAAACATTCAGTACTTC.

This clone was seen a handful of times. Here the CDR3 reads CASSSGLPSYEQYF. The CDR3 DNA sequence: TGTGCCAGCAGCTCCGGACTCCCTTCCTACGAGCAGTACTTC. The rearrangement links TRBV5-4 to TRBJ2-7, with D possibly matching TRBD2 (5 bases). V shed 3 bases and J shed 1 base, with 11 bases lying between them. The V gene's germline CDR1 is SGHNT and CDR2 YYREEE (reference sequence). The CDR3 spans 14 residues.

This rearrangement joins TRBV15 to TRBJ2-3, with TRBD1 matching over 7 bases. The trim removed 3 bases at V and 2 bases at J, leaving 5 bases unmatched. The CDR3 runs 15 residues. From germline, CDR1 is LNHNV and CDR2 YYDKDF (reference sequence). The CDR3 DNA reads TGTGCCACCAGCAGCCTCGGACAGGCCACAGATACGCAGTATTTT. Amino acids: CATSSLGQATDTQYF.

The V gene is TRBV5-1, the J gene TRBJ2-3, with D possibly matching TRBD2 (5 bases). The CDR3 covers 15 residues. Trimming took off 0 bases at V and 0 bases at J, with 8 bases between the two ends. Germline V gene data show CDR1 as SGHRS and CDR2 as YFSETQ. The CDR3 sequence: CASSLGLPSTDTQYF. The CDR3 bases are TGCGCCAGCAGCTTGGGACTACCTAGCACAGATACGCAGTATTTT. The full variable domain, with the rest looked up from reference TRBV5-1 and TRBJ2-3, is KAGVTQTPRYLIKTRGQQVTLSCSPISGHRSVSWYQQTPGQGLQFLFEYFSETQRNKGNFPGRFSGRQFSNSRSEMNVSTLELGDSALYLCASSLGLPSTDTQYFGPGTRLTVL.

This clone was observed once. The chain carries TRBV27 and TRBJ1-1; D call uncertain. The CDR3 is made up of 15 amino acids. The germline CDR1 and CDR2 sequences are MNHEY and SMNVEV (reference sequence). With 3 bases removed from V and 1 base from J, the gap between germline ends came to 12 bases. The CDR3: CASSFFPPRNTEAFF. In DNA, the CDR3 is TGTGCCAGCAGTTTCTTTCCCCCCAGGAACACTGAAGCTTTCTTT.

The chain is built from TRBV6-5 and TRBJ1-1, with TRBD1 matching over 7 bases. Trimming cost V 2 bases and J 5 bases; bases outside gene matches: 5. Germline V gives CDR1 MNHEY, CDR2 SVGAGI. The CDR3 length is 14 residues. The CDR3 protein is CASSYGQVGTEAFF. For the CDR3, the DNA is TGTGCCAGCAGTTACGGACAGGTTGGAACTGAAGCTTTCTTT.

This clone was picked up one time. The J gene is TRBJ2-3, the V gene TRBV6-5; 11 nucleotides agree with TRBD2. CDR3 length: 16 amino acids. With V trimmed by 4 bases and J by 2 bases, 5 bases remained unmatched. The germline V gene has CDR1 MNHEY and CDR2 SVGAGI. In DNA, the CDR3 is TGTGCCAGCAGTTCGCTACTAGCGGGGGCCACAGATACGCAGTATTTT. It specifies CASSSLLAGATDTQYF.

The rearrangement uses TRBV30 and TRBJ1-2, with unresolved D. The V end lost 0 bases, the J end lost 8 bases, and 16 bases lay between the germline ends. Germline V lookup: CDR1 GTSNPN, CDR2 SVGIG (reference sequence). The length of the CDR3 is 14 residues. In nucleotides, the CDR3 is TGTGCCTGGAGTGTACTTGGGAGGCGGAGCGGCTACACCTTC. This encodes CAWSVLGRRSGYTF.

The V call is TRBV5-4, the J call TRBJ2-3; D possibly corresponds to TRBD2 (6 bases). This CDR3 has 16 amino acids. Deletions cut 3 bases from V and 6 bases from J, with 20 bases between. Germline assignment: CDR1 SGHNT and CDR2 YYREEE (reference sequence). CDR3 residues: CASSSENSGPGDTQYF. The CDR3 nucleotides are TGTGCCAGCAGCTCCGAAAATAGCGGACCTGGGGATACGCAGTATTTT.

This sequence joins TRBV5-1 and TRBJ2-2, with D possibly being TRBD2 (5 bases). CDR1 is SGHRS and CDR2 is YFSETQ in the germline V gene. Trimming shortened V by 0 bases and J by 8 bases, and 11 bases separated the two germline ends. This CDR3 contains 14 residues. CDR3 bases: TGCGCCAGCAGCTTGGCACTAGGAGCGGGGGAGCTGTTTTTT. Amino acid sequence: CASSLALGAGELFF.

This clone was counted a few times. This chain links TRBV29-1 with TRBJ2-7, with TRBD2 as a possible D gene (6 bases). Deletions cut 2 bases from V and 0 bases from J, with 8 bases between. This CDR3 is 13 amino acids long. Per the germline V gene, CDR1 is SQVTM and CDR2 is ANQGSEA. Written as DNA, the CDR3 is TGCAGCGTTGAAATCGGGAGCTCCTACGAGCAGTACTTC. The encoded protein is CSVEIGSSYEQYF.

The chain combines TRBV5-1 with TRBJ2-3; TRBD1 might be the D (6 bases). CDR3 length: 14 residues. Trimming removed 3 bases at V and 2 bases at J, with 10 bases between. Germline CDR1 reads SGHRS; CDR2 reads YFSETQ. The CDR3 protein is CASSWAGDTDTQYF. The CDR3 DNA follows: TGCGCCAGCAGCTGGGCAGGGGACACAGATACGCAGTATTTT.

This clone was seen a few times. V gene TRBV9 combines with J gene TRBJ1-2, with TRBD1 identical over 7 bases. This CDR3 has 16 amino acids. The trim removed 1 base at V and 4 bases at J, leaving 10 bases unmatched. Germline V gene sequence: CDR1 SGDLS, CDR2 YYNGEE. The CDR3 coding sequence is TGTGCCAGCAGCGTAAGTGAGGACAGGTCTCTCTATGGCTACACCTTC. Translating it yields CASSVSEDRSLYGYTF.

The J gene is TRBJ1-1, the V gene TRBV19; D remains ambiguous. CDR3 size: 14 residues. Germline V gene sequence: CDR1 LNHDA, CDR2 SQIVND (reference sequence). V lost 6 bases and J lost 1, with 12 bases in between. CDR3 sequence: CASRPRRGNTEAFF. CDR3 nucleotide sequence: TGTGCCAGTAGACCCCGAAGAGGGAACACTGAAGCTTTCTTT.

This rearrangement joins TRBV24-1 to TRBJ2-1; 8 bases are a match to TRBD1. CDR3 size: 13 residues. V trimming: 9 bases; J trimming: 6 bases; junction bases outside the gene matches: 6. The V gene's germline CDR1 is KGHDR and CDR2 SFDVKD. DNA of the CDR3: TGTGCCACCGCGGACAGGGTCGTCAATGAGCAGTTCTTC. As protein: CATADRVVNEQFF.